This TCR beta chain originates from a study of blood T cell repertoires in COVID-19. About the study: Acute-phase and convalescent COVID-19 samples originated in the United States, Italy and Spain. Sources were T cells, B-cell-depleted T cells, or PBMCs; the material itself was cDNA or gDNA.

Sequencing used immunoSEQ multiplex PCR; TCRdb keeps in-frame clones, though not all of them. Of 400,000 to 500,000 clones in the sample, 88% were seen once. The CDR3 is made up of 13 amino acids. Per germline, CDR1 LGHDT and CDR2 YNNKEL (reference sequence). Trimming left V 7 bases short and J 3 bases short, with 9 bases between. Membership in each cohort depended on participant-reported clinical history. Contact with a PCR-confirmed or clinician-diagnosed COVID-19 case occurred within 2 weeks of entry. The source of this sequence is a woman aged 18 to 35 who had been exposed to COVID-19. The sequenced sample was PBMCs or T cells enriched from blood (not recorded which). The V and J genes are TRBV3-1 (or the pseudogene TRBV3-2) and TRBJ2-2; weak D call: TRBD1 (6 bases). The CDR3 DNA is TGTGCCAGCACGAGGACAGACACCGGGGAGCTGTTTTTT. Translating it yields CASTRTDTGELFF.